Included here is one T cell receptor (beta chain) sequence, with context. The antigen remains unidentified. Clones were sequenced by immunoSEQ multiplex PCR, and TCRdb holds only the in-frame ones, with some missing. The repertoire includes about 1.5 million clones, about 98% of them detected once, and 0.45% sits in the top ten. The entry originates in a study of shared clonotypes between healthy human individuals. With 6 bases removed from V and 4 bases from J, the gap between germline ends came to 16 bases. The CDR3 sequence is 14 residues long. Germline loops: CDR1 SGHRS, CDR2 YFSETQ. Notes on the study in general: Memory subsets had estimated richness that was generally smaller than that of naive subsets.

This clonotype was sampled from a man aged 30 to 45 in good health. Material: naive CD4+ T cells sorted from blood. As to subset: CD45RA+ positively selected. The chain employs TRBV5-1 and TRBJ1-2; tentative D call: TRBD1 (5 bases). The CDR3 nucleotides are TGCGCCAGCACCTTAGGTACAGGAGGCTATGGCTACACCTTC. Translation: CASTLGTGGYGYTF.